These 7 T cell receptor beta chains share one sample of origin, sequenced in a study of control samples from healthy donors and cancer patients. Some clones are missing from TCRdb's copy, which holds only in-frame ones; the method was immunoSEQ multiplex PCR. Among roughly 120,000 clones listed, about 88% were seen once. The specimen sequenced was blood. Every receptor here comes from an older woman in good health.

V usage is TRBV2 and J usage is TRBJ2-1; 8 positions match TRBD2. The ends lost 5 bases at V and 4 bases at J; junction bases unmatched: 7. The CDR3 is 15 residues long. The germline CDR1 and CDR2 sequences are SNHLY and FYNNEI. CDR3 DNA: TGTGCCAGCAGTTCAAGCGGGGGAGGATACAATGAGCAGTTCTTC. Protein sequence: CASSSSGGGYNEQFF. The complete variable domain, with remaining parts taken from reference TRBV2 and TRBJ2-1, reads EPEVTQTPSHQVTQMGQEVILRCVPISNHLYFYWYRQILGQKVEFLVSFYNNEISEKSEIFDDQFSVERPDGSNFTLKIRSTKLEDSAMYFCASSSSGGGYNEQFFGPGTRLTVL.

The rearrangement joins TRBV5-1 to TRBJ1-4, with 8 bases matching TRBD1. Trimming cost V 0 bases and J 6 bases; bases outside gene matches: 7. The CDR3 consists of 16 residues. The germline gives CDR1 SGHRS, CDR2 YFSETQ. DNA for the CDR3: TGCGCCAGCAGCTTGGGAGGACAGGGAGGGGATGAAAAACTGTTTTTT. Its translation: CASSLGGQGGDEKLFF.

This chain connects TRBV4-1 to TRBJ1-2; D is ambiguous. The ends were cut back, 0 bases at V and 3 bases at J, with 14 bases in the middle. Germline-derived CDR1 and CDR2 are MGHRA and YSYEKL. The length of the CDR3 is 16 residues. This chain's CDR3 is CASSQDRHHEDYGYTF. Written as DNA, the CDR3 is TGCGCCAGCAGCCAAGATCGCCATCACGAGGACTATGGCTACACCTTC.

This chain joins TRBV5-6 and TRBJ1-1; D is uncertain. Trimming stripped 4 bases from V and 3 bases from J, with 13 bases between. From germline, CDR1 is SGHDT and CDR2 YYEEEE. CDR3 length: 14 residues. In DNA form, the CDR3 reads TGTGCCAGCAGCACCCGGTGGGGTTACACTGAAGCTTTCTTT. It yields the protein CASSTRWGYTEAFF. The full variable domain, in which reference TRBV5-6 and TRBJ1-1 provide the parts outside the CDR3, is DAGVTQSPTHLIKTRGQQVTLRCSPKSGHDTVSWYQQALGQGPQFIFQYYEEEERQRGNFPDRFSGHQFPNYSSELNVNALLLGDSALYLCASSTRWGYTEAFFGQGTRLTVV.

This sequence joins TRBV12-3 or TRBV12-4 and TRBJ1-5; D unclear. V lost 8 bases and J lost 7, with 6 bases in between. CDR3 length: 10 amino acids. CDR3 DNA sequence: TGTGCCAGCTTACCCCAGCCCCAGCATTTT. Its translation is CASLPQPQHF.

CDR3: CSVPGLNFEQYF. As DNA, the CDR3 is TGCAGCGTTCCGGGACTTAATTTTGAGCAGTACTTC. The chain is built from TRBV29-1 and TRBJ2-7; D possibly corresponds to TRBD2 (6 bases). There are 12 residues in the CDR3. Germline V lookup: CDR1 SQVTM, CDR2 ANQGSEA. Trimming shortened V by 5 bases and J by 7 bases, and 15 bases separated the two germline ends.

The chain is built from TRBV10-1 and TRBJ2-3; 8 bases agree with TRBD1. CDR3 length equals 14 residues. Losses at the gene ends were 6 bases for V and 4 bases for J; bases not matched to a gene: 6. From germline, CDR1 is WNHNN and CDR2 SYGVQD (reference sequence). The CDR3 loop is CASRPGTGSDTQYF. The CDR3 DNA reads as TGCGCCAGCAGACCCGGGACAGGATCAGATACGCAGTATTTT.